This T cell receptor (beta chain) was obtained from a study of cytomegalovirus exposure and HLA in healthy donors. Findings and limits, study-wide: Most observed TCR sequences were rare, whereas some public TCRs were detected in many donors. Per a prior analysis, the majority of TCR beta V segments were productive roughly 87% or roughly 30% of the time. In a later analysis, a genetic analysis reported fewer productive-TCR N-insertions in an Asian-associated ancestry cluster than the cohort average.

The PCR contained 60 Vbeta and 13 Jbeta primers. TCRdb's table, derived via immunoSEQ multiplex PCR, lists solely in-frame clones and lacks some. This sample has about 140,000 clones, with 60% to 80% found just once. Whereas donors were nominally healthy upon sampling, unrecorded immune exposures were probable. Comments on this clone: Its antigen is currently unknown.

The source of this sequence is a man in his thirties or forties in good health and CMV-seronegative. Sequencing was carried out using PBMCs.

The CDR3 is CASSQDEAHAGNEQFF. The DNA of the CDR3 is TGCGCCAGCAGCCAAGATGAGGCCCACGCTGGAAATGAGCAGTTCTTC. The rearrangement uses TRBV4-1 and TRBJ2-1; no reliable D call. Trimming took 0 bases from V and 7 from J, leaving 16 bases between them. The CDR3 covers 16 residues. The germline V gene encodes CDR1 MGHRA and CDR2 YSYEKL.